This T cell receptor beta chain was recovered during a study of T-cell memory formation after mild COVID-19. Study-wide background: Largely donor-specific sequence clusters came from a couple of donors.

MiXCR, run by TCRdb on the 5' RACE reads, gives a single entry per CDR3 protein. Of around 30,000 distinct CDR3 sequences listed, around 10% were seen once; the top ten hold 13% to 15%. The CDR3 has 16 amino acids. CDR1 is SGHTA, CDR2 FQGNSA, per germline. V lost 5 bases and J lost 5; bases outside the gene matches: 11. This clonotype was seen repeatedly, ten times or more. This chain uses TRBV7-2 with TRBJ2-1, with 8 bases matching TRBD2. The source material was PBMCs or a T cell subset sorted from them (not recorded which). The receptor's source is an adult woman who had mild COVID-19 (a few samples of this study predate the infection). Cell type and time point are not known. In nucleotides, the CDR3 is TGTGCCAGCAGCACAACCGGGACTAGGGGCAACAATGAGCAGTTCTTC. Its protein product is CASSTTGTRGNNEQFF.